This TCR beta chain was identified in a study of cytomegalovirus exposure and HLA in healthy donors. Germline V gives CDR1 ENHRY, CDR2 SYGVKD. The V and J ends lost 2 bases and 0 bases, in that order; junction bases with no gene match: 2. The CDR3 has 15 residues. In the PCR, 60 Vbeta and 13 Jbeta primers were used. Repertoires were generated with immunoSEQ multiplex PCR, while TCRdb's copy carries only in-frame clones and drops some. Counted here are 150,000 to 200,000 clones, around 79% occurring once; the ten biggest clones make up around 4.3%. In the case of this clone: Other DNA sequences within the sample encode an identical CDR3.

V usage is TRBV10-3 and J usage is TRBJ1-1, with 8 bases matching TRBD1. This sequence originates from a woman in her 30s in good health and CMV-seropositive. The sample was PBMCs. CDR3 sequence (DNA): TGTGCCATCAGTGAGGGGACAGGTATGAACACTGAAGCTTTCTTT. Protein product: CAISEGTGMNTEAFF.